This T cell receptor (beta chain) was recorded in a study of T cells in Graves' hyperthyroidism and ophthalmopathy. Findings and caveats of the study: Clonotypes that were expanded in thyroid above 0.001 mostly appeared in blood too. Ophthalmopathy prediction by the model preceded onset by a median approximately six months.

This clonotype was observed once. Antigen unknown. The hyperthyroidism patients had all been newly diagnosed, and their disease duration was under 2 months. Their ages ranged from 18 to 65 years. Uncontrolled infection, other autoimmune disease, pregnancy or lactation disqualified patients from enrolment. Amplified regions were TCR beta CDR3 sequences from RNA transcripts. Researchers ran a first-round RT-PCR on the TCR CDR3 using the HTBI primer set. One entry per CDR3 protein results from TCRdb running MiXCR on the multiplex PCR reads. The sample consists of approximately 500,000 distinct CDR3 sequences, roughly 50% of them appearing once. Germline CDR1 is SEHNR and CDR2 is FQNEAQ (reference sequence). Trimming removed 5 bases from V and 4 bases from J, with 15 bases in between. The length of the CDR3 is 14 residues.

The sequenced sample consisted of peripheral blood or thyroid tissue (not recorded which). This sequence joins TRBV7-9 and TRBJ2-7; tentative D call: TRBD2 (5 bases). The sequence was collected from a young woman with Graves' hyperthyroidism. The CDR3 DNA is TGTGCCAGCAGCCAAGCCGTCGGGATGTACGAGCAGTACTTC. Protein product: CASSQAVGMYEQYF.